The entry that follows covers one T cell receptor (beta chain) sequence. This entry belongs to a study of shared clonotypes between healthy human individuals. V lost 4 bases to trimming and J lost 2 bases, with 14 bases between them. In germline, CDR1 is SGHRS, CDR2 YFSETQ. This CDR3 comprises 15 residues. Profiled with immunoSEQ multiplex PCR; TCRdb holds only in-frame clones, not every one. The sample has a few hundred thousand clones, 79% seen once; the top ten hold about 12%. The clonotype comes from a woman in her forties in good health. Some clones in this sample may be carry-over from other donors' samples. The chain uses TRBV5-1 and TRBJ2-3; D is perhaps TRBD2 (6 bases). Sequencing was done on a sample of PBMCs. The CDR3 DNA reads TGCGCCAGCAGCCCGGACTATCTTGACACAGATACGCAGTATTTT. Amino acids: CASSPDYLDTDTQYF. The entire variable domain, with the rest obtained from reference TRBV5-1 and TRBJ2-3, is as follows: KAGVTQTPRYLIKTRGQQVTLSCSPISGHRSVSWYQQTPGQGLQFLFEYFSETQRNKGNFPGRFSGRQFSNSRSEMNVSTLELGDSALYLCASSPDYLDTDTQYFGPGTRLTVL.